This entry concerns a single T cell receptor beta chain. The data belong to a study of radiotherapy plus CTLA-4 blockade in lung cancer. The data were produced by immunoSEQ multiplex PCR, yet TCRdb's version contains in-frame clones alone and is incomplete. The sample lists 35,000 to 45,000 clones; around 77% were seen once. Germline CDR1 and CDR2: SQVTM and ANQGSEA. The CDR3 has 11 amino acids. V dropped 6 bases and J dropped 6; count of bases not matched to a gene: 2. This specimen consisted of peripheral blood, obtained from a patient treated with radiotherapy plus ipilimumab. This rearrangement joins TRBV29-1 to TRBJ2-3, with 8 bases fitting TRBD1. The receptor comes from a human donor with non-small cell lung cancer who had stable disease on radiotherapy plus ipilimumab. The CDR3 DNA is TGCAGCGTACGACAGGGGGATACGCAGTATTTT. It translates to CSVRQGDTQYF.